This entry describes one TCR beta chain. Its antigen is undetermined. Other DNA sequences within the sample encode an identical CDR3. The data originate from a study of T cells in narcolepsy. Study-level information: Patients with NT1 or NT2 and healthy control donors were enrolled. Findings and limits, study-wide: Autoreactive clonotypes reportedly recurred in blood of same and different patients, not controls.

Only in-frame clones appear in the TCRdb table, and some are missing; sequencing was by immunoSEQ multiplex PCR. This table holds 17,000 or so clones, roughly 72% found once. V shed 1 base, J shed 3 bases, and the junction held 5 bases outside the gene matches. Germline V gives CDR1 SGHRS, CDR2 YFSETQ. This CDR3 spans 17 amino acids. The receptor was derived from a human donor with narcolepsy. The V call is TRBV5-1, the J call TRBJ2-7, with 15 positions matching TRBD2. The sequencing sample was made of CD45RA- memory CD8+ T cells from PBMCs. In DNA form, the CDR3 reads TGCGCCAGCAGCTTGAGGGGACTAGCGGGGGGCAGCTACGAGCAGTACTTC. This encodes CASSLRGLAGGSYEQYF. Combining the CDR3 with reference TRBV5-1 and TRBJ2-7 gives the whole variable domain KAGVTQTPRYLIKTRGQQVTLSCSPISGHRSVSWYQQTPGQGLQFLFEYFSETQRNKGNFPGRFSGRQFSNSRSEMNVSTLELGDSALYLCASSLRGLAGGSYEQYFGPGTRLTVT.